This TCR beta chain was sequenced in a study of T cell responses to AZD1222 COVID-19 vaccine. General study results and limits: Possibly, clonal diversity was underestimated; donors were largely white British and included more females.

The protocol was immunoSEQ multiplex PCR, while the TCRdb copy is restricted to in-frame clones and leaves out a portion. Of more than 90,000 clones listed, approximately 84% are singletons. Only a few counts were recorded for this clone. Its antigen remains unknown. The starting material was peripheral blood, obtained 28 days after the second AZD1222 dose. This receptor was obtained from an adult who received the AZD1222 COVID-19 vaccine.

The CDR3 is CASSQDVTGGSNQPQHF. CDR3 DNA sequence: TGCGCCAGCAGCCAAGATGTTACAGGGGGCTCAAATCAGCCCCAGCATTTT. J is TRBJ1-5 and V is TRBV4-1; 9 bases map to TRBD1. Germline V gene data show CDR1 as MGHRA and CDR2 as YSYEKL. The CDR3 is made up of 17 amino acids. Trimming took 0 bases from V and 4 from J; bases not matched to a gene: 7.